This passage covers 25 T cell receptor beta chains from one sample sequenced in a study of T cell responses to AZD1222 COVID-19 vaccine. Repertoires were generated with immunoSEQ multiplex PCR, while TCRdb's copy carries only in-frame clones and drops some. This sample carries fewer than 120,000 clones, 70% to 90% of them seen once, and the ten largest clones take around 3.2%. Sequences were derived from peripheral blood, sampled on day 0 of AZD1222 vaccination. Receptor source: an adult in good health.

The J gene is TRBJ1-3, the V gene TRBV5-1, with D unclear. Germline V CDR1 and CDR2: SGHRS, YFSETQ. V was cut by 0 bases and J by 0 bases, with 13 bases left in between. The CDR3 has 17 amino acids. The CDR3 here is CASSLGLGTNSGNTIYF. The DNA for the CDR3 is TGCGCCAGCAGCTTGGGGCTGGGAACTAACTCTGGAAACACCATATATTTT.

This sequence joins TRBV3-1 (or the pseudogene TRBV3-2) and TRBJ1-5; a weak D match, TRBD1 (5 bases). Germline CDR1 reads LGHDT; CDR2 reads YNNKEL (reference sequence). The CDR3 covers 19 residues. V was shortened by 0 bases and J by 5 bases, with 23 bases between the two germline ends. CDR3 nucleotides: TGTGCCAGCAGCCAAGAAGTGTCCGACAGAGCTTTTGTTGATCAGCCCCAGCATTTT. Residues: CASSQEVSDRAFVDQPQHF.

The chain combines TRBV7-2 with TRBJ1-1; 7 positions match TRBD1. This CDR3 has 14 amino acids. The V gene's germline CDR1 is SGHTA and CDR2 FQGNSA. Unmatched junction bases numbered 3, after V lost 4 bases and J lost 1 base. CDR3 protein: CASSYRTGNTEAFF. The CDR3 nucleotides read TGTGCCAGCAGCTACCGGACAGGGAACACTGAAGCTTTCTTT. The whole variable domain, remainder taken from reference TRBV7-2 and TRBJ1-1, is GAGVSQSPSNKVTEKGKDVELRCDPISGHTALYWYRQSLGQGLEFLIYFQGNSAPDKSGLPSDRFSAERTGGSVSTLTIQRTQQEDSAVYLCASSYRTGNTEAFFGQGTRLTVV.

This clone came up many times. This sequence joins TRBV18 and TRBJ1-2, with a possible D match to TRBD1 (6 bases). Germline V lookup: CDR1 KGHSH, CDR2 LQKENI. The CDR3 spans 14 residues. The V end was cut by 4 bases, the J end by 3 bases, with 12 bases between. This CDR3 reads CASSQDGQYYGYTF. CDR3 bases: TGTGCCAGCTCACAGGACGGACAGTACTATGGCTACACCTTC.

The chain joins TRBV7-8 to TRBJ2-3; no firm D call. CDR1 and CDR2 from the germline V gene are SGHVS and FQNEAQ. The CDR3 runs to 14 residues. Trimming took 1 base from V and 1 from J, leaving 6 bases between them. The DNA of the CDR3 is TGTGCCAGCAGCTTAGAACCGGGCACAGATACGCAGTATTTT. The encoded protein is CASSLEPGTDTQYF.

The chain joins TRBV19 to TRBJ1-5; 11 nucleotides match TRBD1. This CDR3 is 18 amino acids long. Germline CDR1 and CDR2: LNHDA and SQIVND (reference sequence). V lost 5 bases, J lost 0 bases, and 9 bases stayed unmatched. CDR3 region: CASSLGQGAQYSNQPQHF. CDR3 nucleotides: TGTGCCAGTAGTCTAGGACAGGGGGCCCAATATAGCAATCAGCCCCAGCATTTT.

The CDR3 bases are TGTGCCAGCAGCGCCGGGACTAGCATACCAGATACGCAGTATTTT. Protein product: CASSAGTSIPDTQYF. The chain links TRBV7-3 to TRBJ2-3, with 9 bases that match TRBD2. Germline CDR1 is SGHTA and CDR2 is FQGTGA. The junction had 7 bases not matched to a gene; V was cut back by 5 bases and J by 4 bases. The CDR3 loop spans 15 amino acids.

V is TRBV18 and J is TRBJ2-1; possibly TRBD2 for D (6 bases). This CDR3 is built from 16 residues. V was clipped by 3 bases and J by 0 bases, with 12 bases between them. Germline V gene sequence: CDR1 KGHSH, CDR2 LQKENI. CDR3 amino acids: CASSPRDGSSYNEQFF. As DNA, the CDR3 is TGTGCCAGCTCACCTCGGGACGGGAGCTCCTACAATGAGCAGTTCTTC.

The rearrangement uses TRBV6-5 and TRBJ2-2; D is uncertain. The CDR3 sequence is 12 residues long. The V end was cut by 5 bases, the J end by 8 bases, with 9 bases between. Germline CDR1 and CDR2: MNHEY and SVGAGI. The CDR3 region is CASSSSVGELFF. The CDR3 DNA sequence: TGTGCCAGCAGTAGCTCCGTTGGGGAGCTGTTTTTT.

The chain has TRBV6-1 and TRBJ1-5, with D perhaps matching TRBD1 (5 bases). The V end was cut by 3 bases, the J end by 0 bases, with 18 bases between. The germline CDR1 and CDR2 sequences are MNHNS and SASEGT. This CDR3 comprises 18 residues. The CDR3 DNA is TGTGCCAGCAGTGAGGGGACCGATTGGGCTGTTAGCAATCAGCCCCAGCATTTT. Residues: CASSEGTDWAVSNQPQHF.

The chain joins TRBV5-1 to TRBJ1-1; D remains unclear. The length of the CDR3 is 14 residues. In germline, CDR1 is SGHRS, CDR2 YFSETQ. Trimming pared 0 bases from V and 6 bases from J, leaving 12 bases between. The CDR3 region is CASSLEGGEAEAFF. In DNA, the CDR3 is TGCGCCAGCAGCTTGGAGGGCGGTGAAGCTGAAGCTTTCTTT. The complete variable domain, with remaining parts taken from reference TRBV5-1 and TRBJ1-1, reads KAGVTQTPRYLIKTRGQQVTLSCSPISGHRSVSWYQQTPGQGLQFLFEYFSETQRNKGNFPGRFSGRQFSNSRSEMNVSTLELGDSALYLCASSLEGGEAEAFFGQGTRLTVV.

The CDR3 region is CASSSGGSVNQPQHF. The CDR3, as DNA: TGTGCCAGCAGCTCCGGCGGTTCAGTCAATCAGCCCCAGCATTTT. The rearrangement joins TRBV7-2 to TRBJ1-5; D unresolved. There are 15 residues in the CDR3. The germline V and J ends were trimmed by 4 bases and 3 bases, with 13 bases remaining between them. CDR1 and CDR2 from the germline V gene are SGHTA and FQGNSA.

The chain uses TRBV5-1 and TRBJ1-2; tentatively, D is TRBD1 (6 bases). This CDR3 is 12 amino acids long. Germline CDR1 is SGHRS and CDR2 is YFSETQ. The V gene lost 0 bases and the J gene lost 7 bases, with 7 bases spanning the gap. The CDR3 region is CASSLEGGGYTF. Here the CDR3 DNA reads TGCGCCAGCAGCTTGGAAGGGGGTGGCTACACCTTC.

The gene calls are TRBV28 and TRBJ1-2; TRBD1 agrees at 7 bases. Per the germline V gene, CDR1 is MDHEN and CDR2 is SYDVKM. The CDR3 contains 14 residues. Unmatched junction bases numbered 6, after V lost 2 bases and J lost 6 bases. The CDR3 is CASSLRQGEDGYTF. For the CDR3, the DNA is TGTGCCAGCAGTTTAAGACAGGGAGAGGATGGCTACACCTTC.

The V gene is TRBV3-1 (or the pseudogene TRBV3-2), the J gene TRBJ1-3; D is uncertain. This CDR3 comprises 11 residues. V was clipped by 1 base and J by 8 bases, with 3 bases between them. Germline CDR1 is LGHDT and CDR2 is YNNKEL (reference sequence). The CDR3 sequence is CASSQGYTIYF. CDR3 DNA sequence: TGTGCCAGCAGCCAAGGATACACCATATATTTT.

The gene calls are TRBV5-5 and TRBJ2-7, with D possibly matching TRBD2 (5 bases). V was cut by 0 bases and J by 2 bases, with 9 bases left in between. This CDR3 comprises 14 residues. In germline, CDR1 is SGHKS, CDR2 YYEKEE (reference sequence). The CDR3 nucleotides are TGTGCCAGCAGCTTGGAGAGGGTTACCTACGAGCAGTACTTC. This sequence encodes CASSLERVTYEQYF.

The chain joins TRBV23-1 to TRBJ2-3, with TRBD2 identical over 12 bases. TRBV23-1 is an open reading frame, and its role is uncertain. The CDR3 runs to 18 residues. V was pared by 4 bases and J by 2 bases, with 10 bases of the junction left unmatched. In nucleotides, the CDR3 is TGCGCCAGCAGTCCCGGCCTTTCTAGCGGGAGGGCCACAGATACGCAGTATTTT. Protein sequence: CASSPGLSSGRATDTQYF.

The chain carries TRBV4-2 and TRBJ1-1; perhaps TRBD1 as D (5 bases). The germline V gene encodes CDR1 LGHNA and CDR2 YNFKEQ. Trimming left V 1 base short and J 0 bases short, with 6 bases between. The CDR3 has 14 residues. The CDR3 is CASSQGQLNTEAFF. The CDR3 DNA reads TGTGCCAGCAGCCAAGGACAGTTGAACACTGAAGCTTTCTTT.

V usage is TRBV5-1 and J usage is TRBJ1-4, with a possible D match to TRBD1 (5 bases). CDR1 is SGHRS and CDR2 is YFSETQ in the germline V gene. Trimming stripped 4 bases from V and 10 bases from J, with 20 bases between. This CDR3 contains 15 residues. The DNA of the CDR3 is TGCGCCAGCAGCCGGGAGGCAGGGACCGATAGAAAACTGTTTTTT. It is translated as CASSREAGTDRKLFF.

This sequence joins TRBV29-1 and TRBJ2-3; no firm D call. The V gene's germline CDR1 is SQVTM and CDR2 ANQGSEA. The CDR3 totals 12 residues. V dropped 1 base and J dropped 5 bases, with 7 bases sitting between them. The CDR3 nucleotides are TGCAGCGTTGAAGGCGTAGTAGATACGCAGTATTTT. This codes for CSVEGVVDTQYF.

The chain couples TRBV19 to TRBJ1-2, with 12 bases lining up with TRBD1. The CDR3 loop spans 15 amino acids. The V and J ends lost 9 bases and 4 bases, in that order; junction bases with no gene match: 9. CDR1 and CDR2 from the germline V gene are LNHDA and SQIVND (reference sequence). CDR3 nucleotides: TGTGCCAGCGCCCTGGGACAGGGGGCTTTCTATGGCTACACCTTC. It specifies CASALGQGAFYGYTF.

The V call is TRBV5-1, the J call TRBJ1-2; TRBD1 is a possible D gene (5 bases). V lost 3 bases to trimming and J lost 4 bases, with 22 bases between them. This CDR3 has 17 amino acids. Germline V gene lookup returns CDR1 SGHRS and CDR2 YFSETQ. This chain's CDR3 is CASSSRASTPGGYGYTF. CDR3 nucleotides: TGCGCCAGCAGCTCGCGGGCCTCGACTCCTGGGGGCTATGGCTACACCTTC. The complete variable domain, with remaining parts taken from reference TRBV5-1 and TRBJ1-2, reads KAGVTQTPRYLIKTRGQQVTLSCSPISGHRSVSWYQQTPGQGLQFLFEYFSETQRNKGNFPGRFSGRQFSNSRSEMNVSTLELGDSALYLCASSSRASTPGGYGYTFGSGTRLTVV.

This chain uses TRBV28 with TRBJ1-2; tentatively, D is TRBD1 (5 bases). Trimming took 5 bases from V and 10 from J, leaving 17 bases between them. This CDR3 spans 13 amino acids. Germline V gene lookup returns CDR1 MDHEN and CDR2 SYDVKM. This CDR3 is CASSPPGKGDYTF. DNA of the CDR3: TGTGCCAGCAGTCCCCCAGGGAAGGGAGACTACACCTTC.

The J gene is TRBJ1-6, the V gene TRBV30; tentatively, D is TRBD1 (6 bases). This CDR3 region has 12 residues. The ends were cut back, 5 bases at V and 6 bases at J, with 8 bases in the middle. Germline CDR1 GTSNPN, CDR2 SVGIG (reference sequence). The CDR3 DNA is TGTGCCTGGGGACAGCTTAATTCACCCCTCCACTTT. It is translated as CAWGQLNSPLHF.

The chain has TRBV19 and TRBJ1-1, with 8 bases lining up with TRBD1. Germline CDR1 is LNHDA and CDR2 is SQIVND (reference sequence). This CDR3 comprises 14 residues. Trimming took 7 bases from V and 1 from J; bases not matched to a gene: 5. The chain's CDR3 is CASTRTGTNTEAFF. In DNA form, the CDR3 reads TGTGCCAGTACCCGGACAGGGACGAACACTGAAGCTTTCTTT.